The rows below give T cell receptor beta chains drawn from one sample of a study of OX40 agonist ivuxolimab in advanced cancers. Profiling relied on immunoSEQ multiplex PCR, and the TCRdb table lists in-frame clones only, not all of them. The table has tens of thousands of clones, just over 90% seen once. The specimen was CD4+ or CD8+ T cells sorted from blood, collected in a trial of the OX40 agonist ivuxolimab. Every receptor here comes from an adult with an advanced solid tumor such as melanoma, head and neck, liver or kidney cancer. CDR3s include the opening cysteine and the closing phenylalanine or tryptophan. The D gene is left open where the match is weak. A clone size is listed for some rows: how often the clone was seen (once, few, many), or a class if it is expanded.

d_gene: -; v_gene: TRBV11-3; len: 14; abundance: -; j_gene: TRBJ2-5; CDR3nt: TGTGCCAGCAGCAGCCGGGACTCAGAAGAGACCCAGTACTTC; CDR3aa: CASSSRDSEETQYF
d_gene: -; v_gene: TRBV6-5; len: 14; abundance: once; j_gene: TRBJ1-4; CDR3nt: TGTGCCAGCAGTTTCACGGGGGCTCAAGAAAAACTGTTTTTT; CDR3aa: CASSFTGAQEKLFF
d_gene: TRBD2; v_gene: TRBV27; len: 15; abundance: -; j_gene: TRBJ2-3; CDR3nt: TGTGCCAGCAGTTTAAACGGGGGGACGGCAGATACGCAGTATTTT; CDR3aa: CASSLNGGTADTQYF
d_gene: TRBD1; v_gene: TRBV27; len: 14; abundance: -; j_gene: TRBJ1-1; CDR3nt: TGTGCCAGCAGTGTCGACAGGGGGAACACTGAAGCTTTCTTT; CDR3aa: CASSVDRGNTEAFF
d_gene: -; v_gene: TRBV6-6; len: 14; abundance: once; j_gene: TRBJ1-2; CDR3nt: TGTGCCAGCAGTTACTCCCAGGTTGGCTATGGCTACACCTTC; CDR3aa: CASSYSQVGYGYTF
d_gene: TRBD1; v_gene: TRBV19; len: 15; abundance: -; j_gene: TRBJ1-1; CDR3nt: TGTGCCAGTAGTATTGGTAACAGGGGTGGCACTGAAGCTTTCTTT; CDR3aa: CASSIGNRGGTEAFF
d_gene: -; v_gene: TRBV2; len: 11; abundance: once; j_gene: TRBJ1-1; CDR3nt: TGTGCCAGCACCTCGGGCGACGAAGCTTTCTTT; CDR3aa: CASTSGDEAFF
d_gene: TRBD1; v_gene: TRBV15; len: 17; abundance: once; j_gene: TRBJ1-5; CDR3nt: TGTGCCACCAGCTCGGGACAGGGGGACGAGACCACTCAGCCCCAGCATTTT; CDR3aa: CATSSGQGDETTQPQHF
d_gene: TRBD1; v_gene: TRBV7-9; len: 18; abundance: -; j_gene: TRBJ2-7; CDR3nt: TGTGCCAGCAGCTCCACGCCGGGACAGGGGGGTGGTGGATACGAGCAGTACTTC; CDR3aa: CASSSTPGQGGGGYEQYF
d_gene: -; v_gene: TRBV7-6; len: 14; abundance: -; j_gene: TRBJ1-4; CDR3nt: TGTGCCAGCAGCTCTCGTGGTGTAAATGAAAAACTGTTTTTT; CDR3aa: CASSSRGVNEKLFF
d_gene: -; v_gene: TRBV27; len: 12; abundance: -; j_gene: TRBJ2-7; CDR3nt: TGTGCCAGCAGTTCTGGGTCCAACGAGCAGTACTTC; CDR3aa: CASSSGSNEQYF
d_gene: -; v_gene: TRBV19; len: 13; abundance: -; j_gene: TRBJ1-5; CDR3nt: TGTGCCAGTAGTGCTTATAGCAATCAGCCCCAGCATTTT; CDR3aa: CASSAYSNQPQHF
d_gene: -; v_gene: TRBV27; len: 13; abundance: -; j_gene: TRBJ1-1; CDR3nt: TGTGCCAGCAGCGACGGTCCCCCCAGTGAAGCTTTCTTT; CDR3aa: CASSDGPPSEAFF
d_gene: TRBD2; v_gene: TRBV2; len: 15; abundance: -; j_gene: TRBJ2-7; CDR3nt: TGTGCCAGCAGCCAACTAGCGGGGGATGTCTACGAGCAGTACTTC; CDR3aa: CASSQLAGDVYEQYF
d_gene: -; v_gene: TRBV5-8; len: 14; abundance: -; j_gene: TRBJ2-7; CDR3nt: TGTGCCAGCAGCCGAAGGGACACTTCCTACGAGCAGTACTTC; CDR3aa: CASSRRDTSYEQYF
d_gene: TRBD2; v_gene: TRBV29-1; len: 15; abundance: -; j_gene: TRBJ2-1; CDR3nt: TGCAGCGTTGATGACGGGACTAGCAGGTACAATGAGCAGTTCTTC; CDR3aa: CSVDDGTSRYNEQFF
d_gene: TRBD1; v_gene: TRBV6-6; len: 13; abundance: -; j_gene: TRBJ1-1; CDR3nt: TGTGCCAGCAGTTACACAGGGGACACTGAAGCTTTCTTT; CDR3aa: CASSYTGDTEAFF
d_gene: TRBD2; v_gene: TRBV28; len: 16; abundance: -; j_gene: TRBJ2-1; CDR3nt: TGTGCCAGCAGCCCGACTAGCTCGATCTCCTACAATGAGCAGTTCTTC; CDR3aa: CASSPTSSISYNEQFF
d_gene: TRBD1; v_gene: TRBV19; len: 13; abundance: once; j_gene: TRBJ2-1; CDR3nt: TGTGCCAGTGCCAGGGGACAGGGGAATGAGCAGTTCTTC; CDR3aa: CASARGQGNEQFF
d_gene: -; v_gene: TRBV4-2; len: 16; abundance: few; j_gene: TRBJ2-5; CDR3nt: TGTGCCAGCAGCCTAGAATGGGGGTCAGGCAAAGAGACCCAGTACTTC; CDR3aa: CASSLEWGSGKETQYF
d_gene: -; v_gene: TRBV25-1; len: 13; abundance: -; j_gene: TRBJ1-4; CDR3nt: TGTGCCAGCAGCCAACACTCACTTGAAAAACTGTTTTTT; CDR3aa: CASSQHSLEKLFF
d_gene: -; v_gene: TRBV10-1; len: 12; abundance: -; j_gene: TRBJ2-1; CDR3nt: TGCGCCACCTCGGACTCGTACAATGAGCAGTTCTTC; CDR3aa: CATSDSYNEQFF
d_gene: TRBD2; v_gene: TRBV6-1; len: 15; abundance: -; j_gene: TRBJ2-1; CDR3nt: TGTGCCAGCAGTTTGGACGGGGGGACCTACAATGAGCAGTTCTTC; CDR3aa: CASSLDGGTYNEQFF
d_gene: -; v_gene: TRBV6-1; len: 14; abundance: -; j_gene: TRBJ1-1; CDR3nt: TGTGCCAGCAGGGAACAGGGTTATGACACTGAAGCTTTCTTT; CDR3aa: CASREQGYDTEAFF
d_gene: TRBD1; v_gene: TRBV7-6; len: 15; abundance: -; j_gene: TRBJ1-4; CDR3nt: TGTGCCAGCAGCGTAGGGACAGAGGTCTATGAAAAACTGTTTTTT; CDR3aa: CASSVGTEVYEKLFF
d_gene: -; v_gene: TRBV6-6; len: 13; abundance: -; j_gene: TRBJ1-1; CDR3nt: TGTGCCAGCAGTTACTCGGGAGGGACTGAAGCTTTCTTT; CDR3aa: CASSYSGGTEAFF
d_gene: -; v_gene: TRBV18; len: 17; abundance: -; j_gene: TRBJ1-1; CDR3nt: TGTGCCAGCTCATCAATCCAGGCAGGACAGAGGAACACTGAAGCTTTCTTT; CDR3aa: CASSSIQAGQRNTEAFF
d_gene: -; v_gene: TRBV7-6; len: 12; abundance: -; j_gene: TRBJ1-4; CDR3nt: TGTGCCAGCAGCTTAGGGGGGGAAAAACTGTTTTTT; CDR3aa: CASSLGGEKLFF
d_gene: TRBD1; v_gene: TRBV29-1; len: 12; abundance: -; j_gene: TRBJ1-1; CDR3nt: TGCAGCGGGGACAGGGAAGCCACTGAAGCTTTCTTT; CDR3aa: CSGDREATEAFF